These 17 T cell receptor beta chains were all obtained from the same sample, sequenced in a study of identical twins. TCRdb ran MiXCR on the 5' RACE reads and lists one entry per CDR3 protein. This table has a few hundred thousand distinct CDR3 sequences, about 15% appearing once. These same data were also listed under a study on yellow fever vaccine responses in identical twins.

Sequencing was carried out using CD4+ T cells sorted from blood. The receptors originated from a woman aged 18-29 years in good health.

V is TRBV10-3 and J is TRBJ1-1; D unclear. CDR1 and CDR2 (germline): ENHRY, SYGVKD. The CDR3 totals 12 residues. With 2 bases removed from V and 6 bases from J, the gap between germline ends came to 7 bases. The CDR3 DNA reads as TGTGCCATCAGTGAGCTGGGGTCTGAAGCTTTCTTT. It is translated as CAISELGSEAFF.

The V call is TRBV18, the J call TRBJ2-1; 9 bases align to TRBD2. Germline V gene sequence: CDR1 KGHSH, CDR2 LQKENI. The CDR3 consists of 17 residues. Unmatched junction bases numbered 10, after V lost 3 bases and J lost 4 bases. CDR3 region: CASSPWGTSKAYNEQFF. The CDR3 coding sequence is TGTGCCAGCTCACCTTGGGGGACTAGCAAAGCTTACAATGAGCAGTTCTTC.

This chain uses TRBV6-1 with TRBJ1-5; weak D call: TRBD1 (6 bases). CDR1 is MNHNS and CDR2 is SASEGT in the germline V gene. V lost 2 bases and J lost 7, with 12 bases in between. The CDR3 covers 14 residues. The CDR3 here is CASSENRVVQPQHF. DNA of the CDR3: TGTGCCAGCAGTGAAAACAGGGTGGTCCAGCCCCAGCATTTT.

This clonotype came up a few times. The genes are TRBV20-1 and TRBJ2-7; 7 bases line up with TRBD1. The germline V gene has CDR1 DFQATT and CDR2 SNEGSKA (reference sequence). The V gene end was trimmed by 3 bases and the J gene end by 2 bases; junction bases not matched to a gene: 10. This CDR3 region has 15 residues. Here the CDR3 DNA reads TGCAGTGCTAGTAAAACCGGGACAGTAACCTACGAGCAGTACTTC. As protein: CSASKTGTVTYEQYF.

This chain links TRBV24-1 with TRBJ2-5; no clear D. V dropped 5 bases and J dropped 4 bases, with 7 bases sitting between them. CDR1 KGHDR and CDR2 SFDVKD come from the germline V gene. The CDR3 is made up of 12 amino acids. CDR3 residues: CATSGSGETQYF. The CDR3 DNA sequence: TGTGCCACCAGTGGGAGTGGAGAGACCCAGTACTTC.

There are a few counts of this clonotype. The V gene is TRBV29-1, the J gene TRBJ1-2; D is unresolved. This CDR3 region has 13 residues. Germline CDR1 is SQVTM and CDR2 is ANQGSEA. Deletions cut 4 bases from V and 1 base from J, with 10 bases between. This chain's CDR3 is CSVGPVSNYGYTF. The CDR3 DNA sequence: TGCAGCGTTGGACCCGTCAGTAACTATGGCTACACCTTC.

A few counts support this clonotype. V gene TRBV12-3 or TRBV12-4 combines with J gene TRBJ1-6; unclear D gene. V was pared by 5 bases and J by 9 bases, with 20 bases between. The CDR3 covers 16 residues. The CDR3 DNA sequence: TGTGCCAGCAGTCCCCGGGTTGGGGTCGGAGGTTCACCCCTCCACTTT. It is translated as CASSPRVGVGGSPLHF.

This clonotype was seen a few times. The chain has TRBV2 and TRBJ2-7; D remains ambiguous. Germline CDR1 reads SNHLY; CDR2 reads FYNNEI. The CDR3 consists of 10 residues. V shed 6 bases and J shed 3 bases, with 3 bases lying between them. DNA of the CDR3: TGTGCCAGCAGGGACTACGAGCAGTACGTC. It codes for CASRDYEQYV.

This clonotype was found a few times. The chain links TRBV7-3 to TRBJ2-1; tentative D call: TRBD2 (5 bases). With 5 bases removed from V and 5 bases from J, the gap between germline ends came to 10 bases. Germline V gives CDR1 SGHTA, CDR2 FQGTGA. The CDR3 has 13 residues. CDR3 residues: CASSLMRDNEQFF. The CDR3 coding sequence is TGTGCCAGCAGCCTTATGAGGGACAATGAGCAGTTCTTC.

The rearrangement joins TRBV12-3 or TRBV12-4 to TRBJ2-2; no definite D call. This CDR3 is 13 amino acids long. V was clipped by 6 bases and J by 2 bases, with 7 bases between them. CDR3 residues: CASSTRNTGELFF. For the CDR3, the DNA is TGTGCCAGCAGCACTCGAAACACCGGGGAGCTGTTTTTT.

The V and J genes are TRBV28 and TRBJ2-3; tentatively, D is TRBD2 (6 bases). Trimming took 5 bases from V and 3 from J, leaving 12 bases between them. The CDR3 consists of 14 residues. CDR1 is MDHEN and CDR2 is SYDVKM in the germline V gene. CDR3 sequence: CASSIPSATDTQYF. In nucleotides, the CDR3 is TGTGCCAGCAGTATCCCTAGCGCTACAGATACGCAGTATTTT.

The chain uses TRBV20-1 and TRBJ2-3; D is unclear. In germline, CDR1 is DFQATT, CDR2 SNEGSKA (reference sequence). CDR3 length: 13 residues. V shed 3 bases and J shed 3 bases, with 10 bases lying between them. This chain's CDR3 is CSARWLSTDTQYF. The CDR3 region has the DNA TGCAGTGCTAGGTGGCTTAGTACAGATACGCAGTATTTT.

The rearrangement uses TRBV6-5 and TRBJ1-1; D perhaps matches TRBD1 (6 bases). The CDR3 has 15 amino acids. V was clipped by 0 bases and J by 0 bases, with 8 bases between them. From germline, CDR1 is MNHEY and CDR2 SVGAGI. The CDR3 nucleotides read TGTGCCAGCAGTTACTCTGGACAGTTGAACACTGAAGCTTTCTTT. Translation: CASSYSGQLNTEAFF.

CDR3 in DNA: TGTGCCAGCGGCATAGCGACCGGCACAGATACGCAGTATTTT. It codes for CASGIATGTDTQYF. The genes are TRBV18 and TRBJ2-3, with D perhaps TRBD2 (5 bases). The CDR3 totals 14 residues. Germline lookup yields CDR1 KGHSH and CDR2 LQKENI. Between the trimmed V and J ends, which lost 8 bases and 1 base, there was a span of 13 bases.

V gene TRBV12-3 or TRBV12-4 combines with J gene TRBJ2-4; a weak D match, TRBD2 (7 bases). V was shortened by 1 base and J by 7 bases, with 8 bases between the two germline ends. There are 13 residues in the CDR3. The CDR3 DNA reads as TGTGCCAGCAGTTTAGAGGGGGGGAACATTCAGTACTTC. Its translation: CASSLEGGNIQYF.

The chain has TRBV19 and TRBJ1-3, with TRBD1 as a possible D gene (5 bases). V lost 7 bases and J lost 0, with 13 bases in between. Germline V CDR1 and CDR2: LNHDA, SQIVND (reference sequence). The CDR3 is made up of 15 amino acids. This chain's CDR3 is CASTRGRTSGNTIYF. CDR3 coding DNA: TGTGCCAGTACTAGGGGCAGGACCTCTGGAAACACCATATATTTT. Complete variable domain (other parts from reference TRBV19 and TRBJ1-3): DGGITQSPKYLFRKEGQNVTLSCEQNLNHDAMYWYRQDPGQGLRLIYYSQIVNDFQKGDIAEGYSVSREKKESFPLTVTSAQKNPTAFYLCASTRGRTSGNTIYFGEGSWLTVV.

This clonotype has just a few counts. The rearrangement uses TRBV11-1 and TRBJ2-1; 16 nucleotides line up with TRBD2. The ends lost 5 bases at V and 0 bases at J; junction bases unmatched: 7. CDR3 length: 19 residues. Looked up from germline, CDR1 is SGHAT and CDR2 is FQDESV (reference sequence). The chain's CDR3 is CASSQGGLAGGPSYNEQFF. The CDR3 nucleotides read TGTGCCAGCAGCCAGGGGGGACTAGCGGGAGGGCCCTCCTACAATGAGCAGTTCTTC.